Each of the 22 T cell receptor beta chains below was sequenced from the same sample in a study of shared clonotypes between healthy human individuals. Sequencing used immunoSEQ multiplex PCR; TCRdb keeps in-frame clones, though not all of them. The data hold roughly 500,000 clones, with almost 97% observed a single time. Specimen: naive CD4+ T cells sorted from blood. Subset here: CD45RA+ positively selected. The receptors were gathered from a woman aged 25 to 39 in good health.

J is TRBJ2-1 and V is TRBV5-1; 10 bases are shared with TRBD2. J lost 2 bases, V lost 2 bases, and 4 bases had no gene match. Germline CDR1 SGHRS, CDR2 YFSETQ. CDR3 length: 16 amino acids. The CDR3 DNA is TGCGCCAGCAGCTTAATAGCGGGAGGTACCTACAATGAGCAGTTCTTC. It specifies CASSLIAGGTYNEQFF.

The DNA for the CDR3 is TGCGCCAGCAGCTTCGGCAAAGATAACTATGGCTACACCTTC. Its protein product is CASSFGKDNYGYTF. The V call is TRBV5-1, the J call TRBJ1-2; D unclear. Germline CDR1 SGHRS, CDR2 YFSETQ. The V end lost 2 bases, the J end lost 1 base, and 9 bases lay between the germline ends. This CDR3 has 14 residues.

The genes are TRBV6-5 and TRBJ2-6; D is unresolved. Germline V CDR1 and CDR2: MNHEY, SVGAGI. Trimming stripped 9 bases from V and 0 bases from J, with 9 bases between. The CDR3 is 14 residues long. The CDR3 loop reads CASAPSSGANVLTF. As DNA, the CDR3 is TGTGCCAGTGCGCCTTCCTCTGGGGCCAACGTCCTGACTTTC.

The genes are TRBV7-2 and TRBJ1-3; tentatively, D is TRBD1 (5 bases). The CDR3 is 12 amino acids. Per germline, CDR1 SGHTA and CDR2 FQGNSA. Trimming left V 2 bases short and J 8 bases short, with 7 bases between. The CDR3 DNA is TGTGCCAGCAGCTTATTGGGGGACACCATATATTTT. It translates to CASSLLGDTIYF.

The chain joins TRBV4-2 to TRBJ2-7, with D tentatively TRBD1 or TRBD2 (5 bases each). The ends were cut back, 1 base at V and 7 bases at J, with 17 bases in the middle. CDR3 length equals 15 residues. Germline V gene lookup returns CDR1 LGHNA and CDR2 YNFKEQ. CDR3 protein: CASSQVGPTLGEQYF. Here the CDR3 DNA reads TGTGCCAGCAGCCAAGTGGGACCAACTTTGGGGGAGCAGTACTTC.

The chain links TRBV19 to TRBJ1-5; the D gene is possibly TRBD1 (6 bases). This CDR3 comprises 14 residues. The germline V gene encodes CDR1 LNHDA and CDR2 SQIVND (reference sequence). V was shortened by 10 bases and J by 1 base, with 14 bases between the two germline ends. CDR3 sequence reads: CATRAGGSNQPQHF. CDR3 nucleotide sequence: TGTGCCACGAGGGCCGGGGGCAGCAATCAGCCCCAGCATTTT.

The chain employs TRBV28 and TRBJ1-2, with 9 bases matching TRBD1. The germline V gene encodes CDR1 MDHEN and CDR2 SYDVKM. V gave up 7 bases and J gave up 4 bases; unmatched junction bases: 4. The CDR3 totals 13 residues. CDR3 sequence: CASTMGQGYGYTF. The CDR3 bases are TGTGCCAGCACCATGGGACAGGGCTATGGCTACACCTTC.

The chain couples TRBV20-1 to TRBJ2-3, with 7 bases matching TRBD2. The CDR3 is 11 amino acids. Germline values: CDR1 DFQATT, CDR2 SNEGSKA (reference sequence). The CDR3 DNA reads as TGCAGCGGGAGGAGTGGAGATACGCAGTATTTT. It yields the protein CSGRSGDTQYF.

This sequence joins TRBV9 and TRBJ1-5; D possibly corresponds to TRBD1 (5 bases). The CDR3 extends over 14 amino acids. Trimming removed 0 bases from V and 9 bases from J, with 13 bases in between. The germline V gene has CDR1 SGDLS and CDR2 YYNGEE. In DNA form, the CDR3 reads TGTGCCAGCAGCGTAGGCAGGGATGCGGGGCCCCAGCATTTT. Protein: CASSVGRDAGPQHF.

The genes are TRBV7-9 and TRBJ2-7; TRBD2 aligns across 8 bases. Per germline, CDR1 SEHNR and CDR2 FQNEAQ (reference sequence). This CDR3 contains 14 residues. V lost 7 bases and J lost 0; bases outside the gene matches: 5. CDR3 DNA: TGTGCCAGCAACCGGGGGGGTTACTCCTACGAGCAGTACTTC. Its protein is CASNRGGYSYEQYF.

This chain joins TRBV10-1 and TRBJ2-3, with D hard to call. The CDR3 has 13 amino acids. Trimming shortened V by 3 bases and J by 4 bases, and 8 bases separated the two germline ends. Germline V CDR1 and CDR2: WNHNN, SYGVQD (reference sequence). The CDR3: CASSDYSADTQYF. Here the CDR3 DNA reads TGCGCCAGCAGTGATTATTCTGCAGATACGCAGTATTTT.

The chain is built from TRBV6-6 and TRBJ2-1; 7 nucleotides agree with TRBD2. The CDR3 contains 15 residues. The ends lost 5 bases at V and 8 bases at J; junction bases unmatched: 12. Germline CDR1 MNHNY, CDR2 SVGAGI (reference sequence). CDR3: CASSPLREGKDEQFF. The DNA for the CDR3 is TGTGCCAGCAGTCCCCTGAGGGAGGGTAAAGATGAGCAGTTCTTC.

Turning to this clone: Distinct nucleotide sequences in the sample also encode this CDR3. The rearrangement links TRBV5-4 to TRBJ2-7; D call uncertain. Trimming took off 0 bases at V and 0 bases at J, with 4 bases between the two ends. Germline V lookup: CDR1 SGHNT, CDR2 YYREEE (reference sequence). The CDR3 totals 13 residues. The CDR3 spells CASSLVDSYEQYF. As DNA, the CDR3 is TGTGCCAGCAGCTTGGTTGACTCCTACGAGCAGTACTTC. Based on the CDR3 plus reference TRBV5-4 and TRBJ2-7, the full variable domain is ETGVTQSPTHLIKTRGQQVTLRCSSQSGHNTVSWYQQALGQGPQFIFQYYREEENGRGNFPPRFSGLQFPNYSSELNVNALELDDSALYLCASSLVDSYEQYFGPGTRLTVT.

The rearrangement links TRBV4-2 to TRBJ2-2; 9 bases agree with TRBD2. Germline V lookup: CDR1 LGHNA, CDR2 YNFKEQ. V lost 5 bases, J lost 1 base, and 5 bases stayed unmatched. The CDR3 length is 16 residues. In DNA form, the CDR3 reads TGTGCCAGCAGCACTCTAGCGGGAATGAACACCGGGGAGCTGTTTTTT. The encoded protein is CASSTLAGMNTGELFF.

This rearrangement joins TRBV2 to TRBJ1-1; D unclear. The germline CDR1 and CDR2 sequences are SNHLY and FYNNEI. CDR3 length equals 15 residues. The ends were cut back, 7 bases at V and 6 bases at J, with 21 bases in the middle. The CDR3 spells CASTVVGAPRAEAFF. In DNA form, the CDR3 reads TGTGCCAGCACAGTGGTTGGCGCTCCGCGAGCTGAAGCTTTCTTT.

The J gene is TRBJ2-3, the V gene TRBV7-9; D call uncertain. There are 16 residues in the CDR3. V lost 5 bases and J lost 4, with 19 bases in between. Germline V CDR1 and CDR2: SEHNR, FQNEAQ (reference sequence). CDR3 amino acids: CASSENPTLRSDTQYF. In DNA, the CDR3 is TGTGCCAGCAGCGAGAATCCGACCTTGAGGTCAGATACGCAGTATTTT.

This chain uses TRBV19 with TRBJ2-2; D is tentatively TRBD1 or TRBD2 (5 bases each). Between the trimmed V and J ends, which lost 6 bases and 0 bases, there was a span of 20 bases. The germline V gene encodes CDR1 LNHDA and CDR2 SQIVND (reference sequence). The CDR3 contains 18 residues. CDR3 nucleotides: TGTGCCAGTAGCGACGGAATATGGGGCGGGCCGAACACCGGGGAGCTGTTTTTT. It specifies CASSDGIWGGPNTGELFF.

The chain uses TRBV7-9 and TRBJ2-3, with unresolved D. CDR1 is SEHNR and CDR2 is FQNEAQ in the germline V gene (reference sequence). V was pared by 3 bases and J by 3 bases, with 4 bases between. The CDR3 is made up of 12 amino acids. The CDR3 DNA follows: TGTGCCAGCAGCTTGGAAACAGATACGCAGTATTTT. Its protein is CASSLETDTQYF.

This rearrangement joins TRBV27 to TRBJ2-5; a possible D gene is TRBD1 (5 bases). The J call is in doubt because the DNA end fits TRBJ2-7 better. The length of the CDR3 is 13 residues. Germline CDR1 MNHEY, CDR2 SMNVEV (reference sequence). This CDR3 is CASSHRWSYEQYF. CDR3 coding DNA: TGTGCCAGCAGTCACAGGTGGTCCTACGAGCAGTACTTC.

The rearrangement links TRBV5-8 to TRBJ1-2; D is unclear. V lost 5 bases, J lost 8 bases, and 16 bases lay in between. This CDR3 region has 13 residues. CDR1 SGHTS and CDR2 YDEGEE come from the germline V gene. The CDR3 region has the DNA TGTGCCAGCAGGCCTGTCTGGTTCGGGGGCTACACCTTC. It yields the protein CASRPVWFGGYTF.

CDR3 loop: CASSKVFVAGGKEKLFF. The CDR3 DNA is TGTGCCAGCAGCAAAGTCTTTGTGGCGGGGGGTAAAGAAAAACTGTTTTTT. The chain couples TRBV21-1 to TRBJ1-4. TRBV21-1 is recorded as a pseudogene. The CDR3 has 17 residues.

The chain recombines TRBV5-1 with TRBJ1-4; D is possibly TRBD1 (6 bases). Germline values: CDR1 SGHRS, CDR2 YFSETQ. Trimming removed 4 bases from V and 8 bases from J, with 21 bases in between. This CDR3 is 16 amino acids long. The CDR3 region is CASSPYTGLGGEKLFF. The CDR3 DNA is TGCGCCAGCAGCCCCTATACAGGGCTTGGAGGGGAAAAACTGTTTTTT.